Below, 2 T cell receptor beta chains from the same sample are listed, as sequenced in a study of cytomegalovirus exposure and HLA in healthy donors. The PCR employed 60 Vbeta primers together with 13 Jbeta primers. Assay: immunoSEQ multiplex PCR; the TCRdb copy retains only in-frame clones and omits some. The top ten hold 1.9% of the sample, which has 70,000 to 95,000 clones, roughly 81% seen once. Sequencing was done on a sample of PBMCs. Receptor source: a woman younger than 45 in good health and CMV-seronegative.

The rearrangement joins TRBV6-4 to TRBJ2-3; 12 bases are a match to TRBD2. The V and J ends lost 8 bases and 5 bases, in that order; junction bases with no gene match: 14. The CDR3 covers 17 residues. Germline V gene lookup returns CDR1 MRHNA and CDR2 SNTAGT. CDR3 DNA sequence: TGTGCCAGCTCGACTAGCGGGAGTGCAGCAACTTTAGATACGCAGTATTTT. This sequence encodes CASSTSGSAATLDTQYF.

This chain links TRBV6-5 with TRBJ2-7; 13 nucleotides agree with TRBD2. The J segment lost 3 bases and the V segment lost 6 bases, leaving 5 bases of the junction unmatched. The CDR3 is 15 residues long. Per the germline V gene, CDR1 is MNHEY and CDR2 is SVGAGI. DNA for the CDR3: TGTGCCAGCAGCGGCGGACTAGCGGGGGACTACGAGCAGTACTTC. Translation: CASSGGLAGDYEQYF.